The present T cell receptor beta chain was sequenced within a study of blood T cell repertoires in COVID-19 (dated by TCRdb to the early 2020s). Regarding the research as a whole: Samples covering the acute and convalescent phases of COVID-19 were provided by collaborators in the United States, Italy and Spain. Where available, HLA class I and class II types were taken from metadata supplied by the sample provider and were not determined by assay-based typing. The repertoires were made available in a free public database intended to serve as a resource for research on the immune response to SARS-CoV-2. Subjects who had been exposed to COVID-19, were actively infected with it, or had recovered from it provided the deeply sampled blood TCRbeta repertoires that made up the dataset. The samples were drawn from the first 160 participants of the ongoing ImmuneRACE study and from 950 to 1,500 subjects provided by 6 global collaborators. The prospective study material was composed of cDNA or gDNA derived from T cells, B-cell-depleted T cells, or PBMCs. Nearly every sample came with metadata listing a de-identified subject ID, COVID-19 status, age in years and sex.

The immunoSEQ Assay, a bias-controlled multiplex PCR, was used to amplify TCRbeta CDR3 regions from genomic DNA. The original methods were these. Nucleated cell counts per sample were estimated from amplification of reference gene primers within the assay. To quantify the absolute abundance of each unique TCRbeta CDR3 rearrangement, sequence reads were collapsed and filtered. For each sample, productive Simpson clonality was calculated as the square root of Simpson's diversity index over productive rearrangements. The table comes from immuneACCESS by way of TCRdb, which keeps in-frame sequences with V and J called. Part of the clones is missing from these tables; in studies checked, under half for an unresolved V gene and the rest for unknown reasons. The V and J calls and the clone size are those of that table, but D and trimming were determined from the DNA. The sample includes roughly 300,000 clones, with over 75% observed a single time. The ten largest clones represent 9% to 9.5% of the sample.

Each collaborating institution followed its own protocols to collect whole blood in K2EDTA tubes. For TCRbeta analysis, collaborators shipped samples as frozen whole blood, isolated PBMCs, or DNA extracted from either of those sample types. To note about this clone: Its antigen specificity is not known. The input lacks base qualities; no much larger clone sits a single base away.

The investigation overall reported the following: Clinical and demographic metadata were provided uncurated, with the amount varying by source and participant.

The CDR3 numbers 15 residues from cysteine through phenylalanine. Of all the DNA, just the CDR3 is kept, 45 bases in frame from base 1. Sequences SGHNT (CDR1) and YENEEA (CDR2) are obtained from the germline V gene. V loses 5 bases of germline sequence and J loses 2 bases, and the interval between the two ends is 12 bases. The V and J segments used are TRBV11-3 and TRBJ2-2, with TRBD2 tentatively as D gene (5 bases match). This TCR came from a man aged 18 to 29 with active or convalescent COVID-19. Specimen: peripheral blood. The CDR3 corresponds to CASSRRADNTGELFF. The DNA reads TGTGCCAGCAGCCGACGAGCGGACAACACCGGGGAGCTGTTTTTT.